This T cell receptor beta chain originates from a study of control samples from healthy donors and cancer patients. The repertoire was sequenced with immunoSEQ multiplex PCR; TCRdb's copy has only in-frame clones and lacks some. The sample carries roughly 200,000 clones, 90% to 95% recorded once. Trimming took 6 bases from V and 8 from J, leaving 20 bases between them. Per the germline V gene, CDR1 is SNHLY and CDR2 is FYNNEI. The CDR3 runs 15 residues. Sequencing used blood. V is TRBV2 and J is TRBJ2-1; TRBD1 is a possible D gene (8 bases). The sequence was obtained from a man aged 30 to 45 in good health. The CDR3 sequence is CASRLGRTGRDEQFF. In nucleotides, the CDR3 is TGTGCCAGCAGACTCGGACGGACAGGGAGGGATGAGCAGTTCTTC.